The next 30 T cell receptor beta chains were all read from a single sample in a study of blood T cell repertoires in COVID-19. Measured with immunoSEQ multiplex PCR; TCRdb has only the in-frame clones, and not every one. The sample lists about 180,000 clones, 83% occurring once. Material for sequencing was peripheral blood. These receptors came from a woman in her 70s with COVID-19, enrolled during active disease.

V usage is TRBV28 and J usage is TRBJ1-4; TRBD1 might be the D (5 bases). CDR1 and CDR2 from the germline V gene are MDHEN and SYDVKM. V lost 3 bases and J 5 bases, leaving 13 bases between the germline ends. The CDR3 length is 15 residues. CDR3 sequence reads: CASSFPGPANEKLFF. CDR3 DNA sequence: TGTGCCAGCAGTTTCCCAGGGCCCGCAAATGAAAAACTGTTTTTT. The entire variable domain, with the rest obtained from reference TRBV28 and TRBJ1-4, is as follows: DVKVTQSSRYLVKRTGEKVFLECVQDMDHENMFWYRQDPGLGLRLIYFSYDVKMKEKGDIPEGYSVSREKKERFSLILESASTNQTSMYLCASSFPGPANEKLFFGSGTQLSVL.

CDR3 protein: CASRSGGSSYNEQFF. The DNA of the CDR3 is TGTGCCAGTAGGTCTGGCGGGAGCTCCTACAATGAGCAGTTCTTC. The V gene is TRBV19, the J gene TRBJ2-1, with 7 bases matching TRBD2. There are 15 residues in the CDR3. Unmatched junction bases numbered 5, after V lost 6 bases and J lost 0 bases. Germline V gene lookup returns CDR1 LNHDA and CDR2 SQIVND (reference sequence).

The V and J genes are TRBV7-3 and TRBJ2-3; D gene unclear. From germline, CDR1 is SGHTA and CDR2 FQGTGA. Trimming cost V 5 bases and J 3 bases, with 9 bases left between them. This CDR3 is 13 amino acids long. The CDR3, as DNA: TGTGCCAGCAGCGCGAGTCGGACAGATACGCAGTATTTT. This sequence encodes CASSASRTDTQYF.

This clone was counted only a few times. The chain combines TRBV7-2 with TRBJ2-7; D perhaps matches TRBD2 (5 bases). Trimming left V 2 bases short and J 6 bases short, with 8 bases between. The CDR3 is 12 amino acids. Per the germline V gene, CDR1 is SGHTA and CDR2 is FQGNSA. Here the CDR3 reads CASSLTRIEQYF. CDR3 DNA sequence: TGTGCCAGCAGCTTAACTAGGATCGAGCAGTACTTC.

The chain carries TRBV5-3 and TRBJ2-2; 8 bases line up with TRBD2. TRBV5-3 is known as an ORF, though its function is uncertain. CDR3 length equals 15 residues. V was pared by 1 base and J by 4 bases, with 3 bases of the junction left unmatched. The CDR3: CARSLISGATGELFF. The DNA of the CDR3 is TGTGCCAGAAGCTTGATTAGCGGGGCCACCGGGGAGCTGTTTTTT.

V gene TRBV6-1 combines with J gene TRBJ2-1; the match to TRBD1 covers 8 bases. Germline V gene sequence: CDR1 MNHNS, CDR2 SASEGT. The V gene end was trimmed by 0 bases and the J gene end by 5 bases; junction bases not matched to a gene: 6. The CDR3 has 16 amino acids. CDR3 nucleotide sequence: TGTGCCAGCAGTGAAGCCATGGGGACAGGAGACAATGAGCAGTTCTTC. Its protein product is CASSEAMGTGDNEQFF.

The count of this clone is one. The rearrangement uses TRBV29-1 and TRBJ2-5, with D unclear. Germline values: CDR1 SQVTM, CDR2 ANQGSEA. CDR3 size: 11 residues. V gave up 4 bases and J gave up 3 bases, with 6 bases separating them. CDR3 in amino acids: CSVGDKETQYF. CDR3 coding DNA: TGCAGCGTTGGAGACAAAGAGACCCAGTACTTC.

This chain connects TRBV28 to TRBJ1-1; perhaps TRBD1 as D (6 bases). This CDR3 is 16 amino acids long. Trimming shortened V by 5 bases and J by 6 bases, and 22 bases separated the two germline ends. Germline CDR1 reads MDHEN; CDR2 reads SYDVKM. Here the CDR3 reads CASSAQTGGQYSEAFF. The CDR3, as DNA: TGTGCCAGCAGTGCCCAGACCGGGGGGCAGTATTCTGAAGCTTTCTTT.

The chain uses TRBV28 and TRBJ1-2; D not resolved. Trimming shortened V by 6 bases and J by 8 bases, and 13 bases separated the two germline ends. Germline CDR1 and CDR2: MDHEN and SYDVKM. The CDR3 covers 12 residues. The chain's CDR3 is CASRERIWGYTF. Written as DNA, the CDR3 is TGTGCCAGCAGGGAGAGAATTTGGGGCTACACCTTC.

The rearrangement uses TRBV5-6 and TRBJ2-2; D gene unclear. Trimming removed 0 bases at V and 2 bases at J, with 8 bases between. Germline V gene data show CDR1 as SGHDT and CDR2 as YYEEEE. The CDR3 totals 15 residues. The CDR3 region is CASSLASVNTGELFF. CDR3 sequence (DNA): TGTGCCAGCAGCTTGGCGTCAGTCAACACCGGGGAGCTGTTTTTT.

CDR3 in DNA: TGTGCCAGTTCCTTCAGGGGTACTTATGGCTACACCTTC. Translated, it gives CASSFRGTYGYTF. This rearrangement joins TRBV19 to TRBJ1-2, with D perhaps TRBD1 (6 bases). The V gene's germline CDR1 is LNHDA and CDR2 SQIVND (reference sequence). Trimming took off 8 bases at V and 5 bases at J, with 15 bases between the two ends. The CDR3 covers 13 residues.

The rearrangement links TRBV15 to TRBJ2-2; 12 positions match TRBD2. The germline V gene encodes CDR1 LNHNV and CDR2 YYDKDF (reference sequence). This CDR3 spans 16 amino acids. The ends lost 0 bases at V and 6 bases at J; junction bases unmatched: 2. The CDR3 sequence is CATSRELAGGPGELFF. CDR3 nucleotides: TGTGCCACCAGCAGAGAGCTAGCGGGAGGGCCCGGGGAGCTGTTTTTT. The variable domain in full, with the rest retrieved from reference TRBV15 and TRBJ2-2, is DAMVIQNPRYQVTQFGKPVTLSCSQTLNHNVMYWYQQKSSQAPKLLFHYYDKDFNNEADTPDNFQSRRPNTSFCFLDIRSPGLGDTAMYLCATSRELAGGPGELFFGEGSRLTVL.

The rearrangement links TRBV7-2 to TRBJ1-6; TRBD1 is a possible D gene (6 bases). V lost 1 base to trimming and J lost 9 bases, with 10 bases between them. Germline assignment: CDR1 SGHTA and CDR2 FQGNSA. CDR3 length equals 14 residues. In nucleotides, the CDR3 is TGTGCCAGCAGCTTAGGGGTAGGGGGTTCACCCCTCCACTTT. It encodes CASSLGVGGSPLHF.

The CDR3 protein is CASSFYGTGGETQYF. The DNA of the CDR3 is TGTGCCAGCAGCTTTTATGGGACAGGGGGCGAGACCCAGTACTTC. The chain has TRBV7-9 and TRBJ2-5, with 12 bases fitting TRBD1. V lost 3 bases and J lost 5; bases outside the gene matches: 4. Germline V CDR1 and CDR2: SEHNR, FQNEAQ (reference sequence). The CDR3 is 15 amino acids.

This clone was found once. The chain employs TRBV28 and TRBJ1-4; the D is unclear. With 1 base removed from V and 10 bases from J, the gap between germline ends came to 13 bases. The CDR3 sequence is 14 residues long. Per the germline V gene, CDR1 is MDHEN and CDR2 is SYDVKM. CDR3 sequence reads: CASSLSDGEGKLFF. For the CDR3, the DNA is TGTGCCAGCAGTTTATCGGATGGGGAGGGAAAACTGTTTTTT.

This clone has only a few counts. The chain employs TRBV5-8 and TRBJ1-1; no definite D call. V lost 1 base and J lost 1, with 8 bases in between. The CDR3 is 14 amino acids. Per the germline V gene, CDR1 is SGHTS and CDR2 is YDEGEE. CDR3 nucleotide sequence: TGTGCCAGCAGCTTGTACAGCAAGAACACTGAAGCTTTCTTT. Translation: CASSLYSKNTEAFF.

Regarding this clone: Given the absence of the conserved phenylalanine or tryptophan at the CDR3 end, a read error is likely. The DNA is left out, because the CDR3 cannot be placed on it with certainty; the CDR3 is given as TCRdb lists it. This rearrangement joins TRBV11-2 to TRBJ1-6; the DNA was not compared with TRBD1, the D call given in the table. In germline, CDR1 is SGHAT, CDR2 FQNNGV. The CDR3 contains 9 residues when both ends are counted. The CDR3 protein is CASSAGTDG.

This clone has a count of ten or more. V is TRBV7-2 and J is TRBJ2-5, with D maybe TRBD1 (6 bases). Germline CDR1 SGHTA, CDR2 FQGNSA. The length of the CDR3 is 12 residues. Between the trimmed V and J ends, which lost 5 bases and 9 bases, there was a span of 13 bases. CDR3 DNA sequence: TGTGCCAGCAGCGCCGGGAAGGGGGCCCAGTACTTC. Its protein is CASSAGKGAQYF.

J is TRBJ2-1 and V is TRBV5-6, with a weak D call TRBD2 (6 bases). V gave up 2 bases and J gave up 4 bases, with 16 bases separating them. The length of the CDR3 is 16 residues. The germline V gene has CDR1 SGHDT and CDR2 YYEEEE. The CDR3 region is CASSLVPSEGYNEQFF. The CDR3 region has the DNA TGTGCCAGCAGCTTAGTCCCTAGCGAGGGGTACAATGAGCAGTTCTTC.

The chain is built from TRBV7-2 and TRBJ2-7, with 7 bases identical to TRBD2. This CDR3 comprises 15 residues. CDR1 is SGHTA, CDR2 FQGNSA, per germline. V was clipped by 5 bases and J by 3 bases; unmatched bases: 10. The CDR3 protein is CASSAHSGSNYEQYF. CDR3 in DNA: TGTGCCAGCAGCGCTCATAGCGGGTCCAACTACGAGCAGTACTTC. Based on the CDR3 plus reference TRBV7-2 and TRBJ2-7, the full variable domain is GAGVSQSPSNKVTEKGKDVELRCDPISGHTALYWYRQSLGQGLEFLIYFQGNSAPDKSGLPSDRFSAERTGGSVSTLTIQRTQQEDSAVYLCASSAHSGSNYEQYFGPGTRLTVT.

The chain combines TRBV10-1 with TRBJ2-7; possibly TRBD2 for D (5 bases). The CDR3 is 13 amino acids. CDR1 and CDR2 (germline): WNHNN, SYGVQD (reference sequence). Trimming stripped 3 bases from V and 4 bases from J, with 10 bases between. This CDR3 is CASSDGGQYEQYF. The CDR3 DNA reads TGCGCCAGCAGTGACGGCGGGCAGTACGAGCAGTACTTC.

The chain couples TRBV27 to TRBJ2-5; 8 nucleotides agree with TRBD1. V lost 5 bases and J lost 0; bases outside the gene matches: 8. The CDR3 totals 16 residues. Germline loops: CDR1 MNHEY, CDR2 SMNVEV (reference sequence). This chain's CDR3 is CASSTRQGTYQETQYF. DNA of the CDR3: TGTGCCAGCAGTACTAGACAGGGGACGTACCAAGAGACCCAGTACTTC.

The rearrangement uses TRBV6-2 or TRBV6-3 and TRBJ2-7, with 7 nucleotides matching TRBD1. With 5 bases clipped from V and 1 base from J, the junction kept 20 bases outside the gene matches. Germline values: CDR1 MNHEY, CDR2 SVGEGT. The CDR3 spans 19 residues. This CDR3 reads CASSPQGSGLQGTSYEQYF. CDR3 in DNA: TGTGCCAGCAGTCCCCAAGGTTCGGGCTTACAGGGGACATCCTACGAGCAGTACTTC.

The chain carries TRBV7-2 and TRBJ2-5; the D gene is possibly TRBD1 (6 bases). Between the trimmed V and J ends, which lost 5 bases and 4 bases, there was a span of 17 bases. This CDR3 has 15 residues. Per the germline V gene, CDR1 is SGHTA and CDR2 is FQGNSA. Written as DNA, the CDR3 is TGTGCCAGCAGCCACAGGGCTACCATCGGAGAGACCCAGTACTTC. It translates to CASSHRATIGETQYF.

V gene TRBV2 combines with J gene TRBJ1-6, with D unclear. The germline gives CDR1 SNHLY, CDR2 FYNNEI. The CDR3 contains 11 residues. The ends were cut back, 10 bases at V and 7 bases at J, with 8 bases in the middle. The CDR3 region has the DNA TGTGCCACCCACGGGAATTCACCCCTCCACTTT. Translating it yields CATHGNSPLHF.

The rearrangement uses TRBV11-3 and TRBJ2-3; 13 bases are a match to TRBD2. The CDR3 has 16 amino acids. Germline CDR1 and CDR2: SGHNT and YENEEA. V lost 4 bases, J lost 2 bases, and 3 bases stayed unmatched. CDR3 region: CASSSGLAGITDTQYF. The CDR3 nucleotides are TGTGCCAGCAGCTCGGGACTAGCGGGAATCACAGATACGCAGTATTTT.

V is TRBV2 and J is TRBJ1-2; D possibly corresponds to TRBD1 (5 bases). The V gene's germline CDR1 is SNHLY and CDR2 FYNNEI. The CDR3 sequence is 12 residues long. V was shortened by 7 bases and J by 4 bases, with 10 bases between the two germline ends. CDR3 sequence reads: CASTRGGYGYTF. The CDR3 DNA is TGTGCCAGCACGCGGGGGGGCTATGGCTACACCTTC.

The CDR3 loop is CASSPEVHEQFF. The CDR3 coding sequence is TGTGCCAGCAGCCCAGAGGTTCATGAGCAGTTCTTC. The chain recombines TRBV12-3 or TRBV12-4 with TRBJ2-1; D is ambiguous. The CDR3 has 12 amino acids. V was clipped by 6 bases and J by 8 bases, with 11 bases between them.

This clone is medium-sized within its sample. The chain couples TRBV5-1 to TRBJ1-1, with D unresolved. CDR1 SGHRS and CDR2 YFSETQ come from the germline V gene. Trimming took off 6 bases at V and 3 bases at J, with 9 bases between the two ends. There are 12 residues in the CDR3. CDR3 sequence reads: CASKPTDTEAFF. The DNA for the CDR3 is TGCGCCAGCAAACCCACGGACACTGAAGCTTTCTTT.

This sequence joins TRBV18 and TRBJ2-1, with D tentatively TRBD1 (5 bases). The CDR3 covers 14 residues. Germline CDR1 and CDR2: KGHSH and LQKENI. The V end lost 2 bases, the J end lost 5 bases, and 10 bases lay between the germline ends. As DNA, the CDR3 is TGTGCCAGCTCACCATATAGCAGGGACAATGAGCAGTTCTTC. It translates to CASSPYSRDNEQFF.